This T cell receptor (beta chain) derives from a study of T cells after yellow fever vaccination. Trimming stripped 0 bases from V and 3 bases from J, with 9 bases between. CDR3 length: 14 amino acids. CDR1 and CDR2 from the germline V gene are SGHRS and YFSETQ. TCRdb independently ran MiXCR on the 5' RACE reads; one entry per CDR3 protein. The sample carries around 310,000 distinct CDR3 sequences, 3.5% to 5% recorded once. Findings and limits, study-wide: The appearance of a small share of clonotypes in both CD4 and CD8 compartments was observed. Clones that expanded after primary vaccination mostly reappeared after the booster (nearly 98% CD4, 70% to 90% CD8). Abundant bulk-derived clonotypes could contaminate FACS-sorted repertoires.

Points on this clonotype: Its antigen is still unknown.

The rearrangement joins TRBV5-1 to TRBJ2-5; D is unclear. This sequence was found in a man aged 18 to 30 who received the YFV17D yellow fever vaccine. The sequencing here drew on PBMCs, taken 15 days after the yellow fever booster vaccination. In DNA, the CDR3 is TGCGCCAGCAGCTTGGGTAGTCTGAAAGAGACCCAGTACTTC. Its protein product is CASSLGSLKETQYF.